A selection of T cell receptor beta chains follows, all from one sample in a study of blood T cell repertoires in COVID-19. TCRdb keeps only in-frame clones here, not all; method: immunoSEQ multiplex PCR. The repertoire holds 100,000 to 120,000 clones, nearly 90% seen once, with around 4.9% in the top ten. The sample consisted of peripheral blood. Receptors originate from a human donor in a cohort sampled during active COVID-19. The CDR3 runs from the conserved cysteine through the conserved F or W. The order of the fields is J gene, V gene, CDR3 length, CDR3 protein.

>TRBJ2-5|TRBV29-1|12
CSASGGEETQYF
>TRBJ1-1|TRBV7-8|14
CASSSFQGQTEAFF
>TRBJ2-7|TRBV27|14
CASSLTTVPYEQYF
>TRBJ2-1|TRBV20-1|14
CSASGTSGNNEQFF
>TRBJ2-2|TRBV28|17
CASSFQGSGTFTGELFF
>TRBJ1-2|TRBV4-1|14
CASSQGSPVSGYTF
>TRBJ2-3|TRBV11-1|14
CASSLDRGTDTQYF
>TRBJ1-1|TRBV2|12
CASKVRGTEAFF
>TRBJ1-1|TRBV6-2/TRBV6-3|21
CASSIDLILRTGDVRDTEAFF
>TRBJ2-3|TRBV5-1|16
CASSLPLSGSTDTQYF
>TRBJ1-1|TRBV19|12
CASGGVGTEAFF
>TRBJ2-4|TRBV6-5|16
CASSYRSGRAQNIQYF
>TRBJ2-7|TRBV27|15
CASSLAGGAIYEQYF
>TRBJ2-7|TRBV4-1|14
CASSQGLQTYEQYF
>TRBJ1-2|TRBV4-1|13
CASSQVSEGGYTF
>TRBJ2-7|TRBV4-2|19
CASSQAGTGTPGLRYEQYF
>TRBJ1-2|TRBV28|12
CASSVGGRGYTF
>TRBJ1-4|TRBV6-5|16
CASSYSTYLVREKLFF
>TRBJ2-3|TRBV5-1|14
CASSLGKGTDTQYF
>TRBJ2-3|TRBV29-1|12
CSIRVLADTQYF
>TRBJ2-7|TRBV7-2|15
CASSYSGLAGAEQYF
>TRBJ2-4|TRBV3-1/TRBV3-2|12
CASEDYSDIQYF
>TRBJ2-7|TRBV5-4|15
CASSLIAGGGYEQYF
>TRBJ2-1|TRBV11-2|15
CASSLRVRSYNEQFF
>TRBJ2-3|TRBV19|15
CASSPTLGGADTQYF
>TRBJ1-3|TRBV5-8|17
CASSLGTGPNSGNTIYF
>TRBJ2-7|TRBV3-1/TRBV3-2|12
CASSLVNSEQYF
>TRBJ2-2|TRBV3-1/TRBV3-2|11
CASSHAGELFF
>TRBJ1-5|TRBV7-9|16
CASSLRVQGINQPQHF
>TRBJ2-7|TRBV20-1|16
CSASGTSGRRAYEQYF
>TRBJ1-6|TRBV11-1|16
CASRPGTGIYNSPLHF
>TRBJ1-2|TRBV2|16
CASNFGTGSLYYGYTF
>TRBJ2-6|TRBV12-5|18
CASGLVFRSSPGANVLTF
>TRBJ2-3|TRBV3-1/TRBV3-2|16
CASSQTLGGGTDTQYF
>TRBJ2-2|TRBV6-2/TRBV6-3|17
CASSYGTTSLNTGELFF
>TRBJ2-7|TRBV12-5|15
CASGLVGGLGYEQYF
>TRBJ1-2|TRBV7-9|13
CASNPTGGAGYTF
>TRBJ1-2|TRBV15|16
CATSRDRGTSNYGYTF
>TRBJ1-2|TRBV28|12
CASGITNYGYTF
>TRBJ2-3|TRBV28|16
CASSLTSGRPGDTQYF
>TRBJ2-4|TRBV15|18
CATSRDLGSGTTGNIQYF
>TRBJ1-2|TRBV5-1|15
CASSLATGILDGYTF
>TRBJ2-2|TRBV3-1/TRBV3-2|18
CASSQDFLGGADTGELFF
>TRBJ2-7|TRBV5-1|15
CASTHGVALSYEQYF
>TRBJ2-7|TRBV5-4|13
CASSLASSYEQYF
>TRBJ1-1|TRBV6-6|14
CASSYSRRDTEAFF
>TRBJ1-4|TRBV30|13
CAWGTGSNEKLFF
>TRBJ2-3|TRBV7-7|15
CASSPGTSRGRAQYF
>TRBJ2-1|TRBV7-2|15
CASSRGGGVGGEQFF
>TRBJ2-2|TRBV9|18
CASSVDPAGGMNTGELFF
>TRBJ2-2|TRBV24-1|13
CATRDRNTGELFF